These 18 T cell receptor beta chains share one sample of origin, sequenced in a study of cytomegalovirus exposure and HLA in healthy donors. Generated by immunoSEQ multiplex PCR, the TCRdb table keeps only in-frame clones and is missing some. Of about 170,000 clones listed, 80% to 90% are singletons. The sequenced sample consisted of PBMCs. The receptor set was obtained from a woman younger than 30 in good health and CMV-seronegative.

CDR3 nucleotide sequence: TGCGCCAGCAGCCAAGGGGCGGGGACGTACAATGAGCAGTTCTTC. This encodes CASSQGAGTYNEQFF. The V call is TRBV4-1, the J call TRBJ2-1; possibly TRBD2 for D (6 bases). V was trimmed by 1 base and J by 4 bases, leaving 11 bases between them. This CDR3 has 15 amino acids. Germline assignment: CDR1 MGHRA and CDR2 YSYEKL.

With respect to this clone: The identical CDR3 is also encoded by other nucleotide sequences in the sample. The chain uses TRBV6-1 and TRBJ1-2; TRBD1 agrees at 9 bases. This CDR3 has 13 residues. Germline lookup yields CDR1 MNHNS and CDR2 SASEGT. Trimming at V came to 3 bases and at J to 5 bases, leaving 1 base not matched to a gene. The CDR3 region is CASSEGTGYGYTF. The CDR3, as DNA: TGTGCCAGCAGTGAGGGGACAGGGTATGGCTACACCTTC.

The chain links TRBV5-1 to TRBJ2-5, with 7 bases lining up with TRBD1. CDR1 is SGHRS, CDR2 YFSETQ, per germline. This CDR3 has 16 amino acids. Trimming cost V 1 base and J 0 bases; bases outside gene matches: 6. CDR3 nucleotides: TGCGCCAGCAGCTTGCCTTCGACAGGGCACCAAGAGACCCAGTACTTC. This encodes CASSLPSTGHQETQYF.

This CDR3 reads CSAGDRSPEAFF. In DNA form, the CDR3 reads TGCAGCGCGGGGGACAGGTCACCTGAAGCTTTCTTT. V is TRBV29-1 and J is TRBJ1-1, with 8 bases matching TRBD1. The CDR3 covers 12 residues. With 7 bases clipped from V and 6 bases from J, the junction kept 7 bases outside the gene matches. The V gene's germline CDR1 is SQVTM and CDR2 ANQGSEA.

This clone was recorded only once. The chain carries TRBV9 and TRBJ1-2; D is perhaps TRBD1 (5 bases). Germline values: CDR1 SGDLS, CDR2 YYNGEE. The CDR3 runs 14 residues. Trimming took off 5 bases at V and 0 bases at J, with 11 bases between the two ends. DNA of the CDR3: TGTGCCAGCAGATTCTCAGGGACTAACTATGGCTACACCTTC. It yields the protein CASRFSGTNYGYTF. The full variable domain, its missing parts supplied by reference TRBV9 and TRBJ1-2, is DSGVTQTPKHLITATGQRVTLRCSPRSGDLSVYWYQQSLDQGLQFLIQYYNGEERAKGNILERFSAQQFPDLHSELNLSSLELGDSALYFCASRFSGTNYGYTFGSGTRLTVV.

V usage is TRBV9 and J usage is TRBJ2-2; maybe TRBD2 (6 bases). The CDR3 covers 14 residues. Deletions cut 4 bases from V and 4 bases from J, with 11 bases between. CDR1 and CDR2 from the germline V gene are SGDLS and YYNGEE. The CDR3 loop reads CASSPHSGTGELFF. The CDR3 DNA follows: TGTGCCAGCAGCCCTCATAGCGGCACCGGGGAGCTGTTTTTT. The full variable domain, its missing parts supplied by reference TRBV9 and TRBJ2-2, is DSGVTQTPKHLITATGQRVTLRCSPRSGDLSVYWYQQSLDQGLQFLIQYYNGEERAKGNILERFSAQQFPDLHSELNLSSLELGDSALYFCASSPHSGTGELFFGEGSRLTVL.

This chain joins TRBV9 and TRBJ2-5, with TRBD1 matching 8 bases. The junction had 5 bases not matched to a gene; V was cut back by 0 bases and J by 4 bases. In germline, CDR1 is SGDLS, CDR2 YYNGEE. CDR3 size: 15 residues. The CDR3 is CASSVEGTGRETQYF. CDR3 sequence (DNA): TGTGCCAGCAGCGTAGAAGGGACAGGACGAGAGACCCAGTACTTC.

The chain is built from TRBV27 and TRBJ2-7; a weak D match, TRBD1 (5 bases). CDR1 and CDR2 (germline): MNHEY, SMNVEV (reference sequence). The CDR3 contains 14 residues. Trimming pared 0 bases from V and 7 bases from J, leaving 13 bases between. The CDR3 sequence: CASSLSPQGGEQYF. For the CDR3, the DNA is TGTGCCAGCAGTTTATCTCCTCAGGGTGGGGAGCAGTACTTC.

The V gene is TRBV19, the J gene TRBJ1-1; unclear D gene. The V gene's germline CDR1 is LNHDA and CDR2 SQIVND (reference sequence). Trimming removed 4 bases from V and 1 base from J, with 7 bases in between. The CDR3 runs 13 residues. CDR3 DNA sequence: TGTGCCAGTAGTAAGGAGGGGAACACTGAAGCTTTCTTT. It translates to CASSKEGNTEAFF.

This clone was seen only once. V usage is TRBV7-9 and J usage is TRBJ2-7; 8 bases map to TRBD2. The trim removed 3 bases at V and 7 bases at J, leaving 8 bases unmatched. The CDR3 length is 14 residues. The germline V gene has CDR1 SEHNR and CDR2 FQNEAQ (reference sequence). The CDR3: CASSFAGGRGEQYF. The CDR3 DNA follows: TGTGCCAGCAGCTTCGCGGGGGGTCGAGGGGAGCAGTACTTC. The full variable domain, rest sourced from reference TRBV7-9 and TRBJ2-7, is DTGVSQNPRHKITKRGQNVTFRCDPISEHNRLYWYRQTLGQGPEFLTYFQNEAQLEKSRLLSDRFSAERPKGSFSTLEIQRTEQGDSAMYLCASSFAGGRGEQYFGPGTRLTVT.

This clone was detected a few times. The chain links TRBV10-1 to TRBJ2-5, with a tentative D call TRBD1 (5 bases). The CDR3 is 13 amino acids. Per the germline V gene, CDR1 is WNHNN and CDR2 is SYGVQD (reference sequence). V was trimmed by 8 bases and J by 5 bases, leaving 15 bases between them. CDR3 sequence reads: CASSPRVEETQYF. CDR3 nucleotide sequence: TGCGCCAGCTCCCCCAGGGTAGAGGAGACCCAGTACTTC.

The rearrangement joins TRBV5-6 to TRBJ2-3, with a weak D call TRBD2 (6 bases). Trimming removed 7 bases at V and 6 bases at J, with 24 bases between. CDR1 SGHDT and CDR2 YYEEEE come from the germline V gene. CDR3 length: 16 amino acids. CDR3 amino acids: CASWGAGNSGWDTQYF. As DNA, the CDR3 is TGTGCCAGCTGGGGTGCGGGGAATAGTGGATGGGATACGCAGTATTTT.

This chain links TRBV10-2 with TRBJ1-3, with D hard to call. This CDR3 contains 15 residues. V was trimmed by 3 bases and J by 4 bases, leaving 13 bases between them. Germline-derived CDR1 and CDR2 are WSHSY and SAAADI. CDR3 in DNA: TGCGCCAGCAGTGATGGGAGCCGAGGGGGAAACACCATATATTTT. Residues: CASSDGSRGGNTIYF.

The chain joins TRBV18 to TRBJ2-2; the D gene is possibly TRBD1 (6 bases). The CDR3 has 15 residues. The V end lost 2 bases, the J end lost 6 bases, and 13 bases lay between the germline ends. Per germline, CDR1 KGHSH and CDR2 LQKENI. The DNA of the CDR3 is TGTGCCAGCTCACCAAGTTCAGGGGATCCCGGGGAGCTGTTTTTT. This codes for CASSPSSGDPGELFF.

This clone was picked up one time. V usage is TRBV10-3 and J usage is TRBJ1-1; TRBD1 matches at 7 bases. There are 16 residues in the CDR3. Losses at the gene ends were 2 bases for V and 1 base for J; bases not matched to a gene: 7. CDR1 is ENHRY and CDR2 is SYGVKD in the germline V gene. The CDR3 region is CAISETTGVSNTEAFF. The CDR3, as DNA: TGTGCCATCAGTGAGACTACAGGGGTTTCGAACACTGAAGCTTTCTTT.

The chain has TRBV5-1 and TRBJ2-3; 9 bases match TRBD1. V trimming: 4 bases; J trimming: 9 bases; junction bases outside the gene matches: 21. The CDR3 has 18 amino acids. Germline CDR1 is SGHRS and CDR2 is YFSETQ. The CDR3 sequence is CASSLGILPGQGGRTQYF. In DNA form, the CDR3 reads TGCGCCAGCAGCCTTGGCATCCTTCCGGGACAGGGAGGGCGGACGCAGTATTTT.

The DNA for the CDR3 is TGCGCCAGCAGCTTAGACCAGGGGCGAAGGGAGCAGTACTTC. It codes for CASSLDQGRREQYF. V and J are TRBV5-1 and TRBJ2-7, with D possibly TRBD1 on 6 matching bases. V gave up 2 bases and J gave up 7 bases, with 16 bases separating them. In germline, CDR1 is SGHRS, CDR2 YFSETQ. The CDR3 runs 14 residues.

This chain uses TRBV2 with TRBJ1-1; D not certain. The CDR3 runs 13 residues. Germline loops: CDR1 SNHLY, CDR2 FYNNEI. V lost 0 bases, J lost 5 bases, and 7 bases lay in between. CDR3 loop: CASSEAERTEAFF. CDR3 DNA sequence: TGTGCCAGCAGTGAAGCGGAGAGGACTGAAGCTTTCTTT.